This T cell receptor (beta chain) was sequenced in a study of OX40 agonist ivuxolimab in advanced cancers. Study background: Prior therapy, whether anti-PD-1, anti-PD-L1 or anti-CTLA-4, was allowed, and 30% to 40% had some. Partial responses were recorded for three patients, including one with hepatocellular carcinoma and two with cutaneous melanoma. Study-level findings and limits: The CD4+ and CD8+ T cells in the blood had expanded clonally by week 6 at 0.1 to 3.0 mg/kg.

Autoimmune disease history or systemic immunosuppression disqualified patients. CDR3 length: 16 amino acids. Germline V lookup: CDR1 SEHNR, CDR2 FQNEAQ (reference sequence). Trimming removed 4 bases from V and 3 bases from J; junction bases left unmatched: 9. Sequencing was performed with immunoSEQ multiplex PCR; in TCRdb, only in-frame clones are kept and a portion is missing. The table has roughly 6,800 clones, around 78% seen once. Within the sample, this clone is medium-sized. No antigen is known for it. The TCR comes from an adult with an advanced solid tumor such as melanoma, head and neck, liver or kidney cancer. The chain is built from TRBV7-9 and TRBJ1-3; TRBD1 matches at 7 bases. This material consisted of CD4+ or CD8+ T cells sorted from blood, taken in a trial of the OX40 agonist ivuxolimab. CDR3 in DNA: TGTGCCAGCAGCTCGATCGCGACAGGGAGTGGAAACACCATATATTTT. Translating it yields CASSSIATGSGNTIYF.